This entry is about one TCR beta chain. Its specificity is unknown. UMI-labeled 5' RACE TRB cDNA libraries were prepared from the cells. TCRdb reprocessed the 5' RACE reads, keeping one entry per CDR3 protein, no DNA. This sample's clone table lists more than 45,000 distinct CDR3 sequences. These data belong to a study of CXCR3-negative and CXCR3-positive naive CD8 T cells. Study-level findings and limits: Naive cells used TRBV-TRBJ genes in much the same way whether CXCR3-negative or CXCR3-positive; memory cells did not. TRB CDR3 properties indicated TCR strength, while surface CD5 was similar across naive subsets.

The CDR3 totals 14 residues. Germline lookup yields CDR1 SGHDN and CDR2 FVKESK. The chain carries TRBV14 and TRBJ2-7; TCRdb gives TRBD1 as the D gene, but with no DNA this cannot be confirmed. The clonotype comes from a human donor in good health. Some clones in this sample may be carry-over from other donors' samples. The sample comprised memory CD8+ T cells from blood. This chain's CDR3 is CASSHGQGAYEQYF.